The clone carrying this T cell receptor (beta chain) was observed a single time. Its antigen is currently unknown. Trimming pared 0 bases from V and 7 bases from J, leaving 12 bases between. This CDR3 has 15 residues. CDR1 and CDR2 (germline): LGHNA, YNFKEQ. The data were obtained in a study of blood T cells in healthy people across ages. Through a sample-barcoded 5' primer and a J-beta primer mix, a second PCR was run for about 6 to 11 cycles. One entry per CDR3 protein results from TCRdb running MiXCR on the 5' RACE reads. This table holds around 990,000 distinct CDR3 sequences, roughly two fifths found once. General study results and limits: In older individuals, TCR beta diversity per million T cells was lower, falling roughly linearly with age. Possibly, changes in expanded clonotypes were confounded because donor CMV status was unknown. PBMCs that were unsorted prevented a conclusive naive versus antigen-experienced comparison.

The authors drew 8 to 10 milliliters of peripheral blood from each donor. Input material: blood. This chain connects TRBV4-2 to TRBJ2-2; no reliable D call. The source of this sequence is a young man in good health. The DNA of the CDR3 is TGTGCCAGCAGCCAAGATCTGCAGGTAGTCGGGGAGCTGTTTTTT. Translation gives CASSQDLQVVGELFF.